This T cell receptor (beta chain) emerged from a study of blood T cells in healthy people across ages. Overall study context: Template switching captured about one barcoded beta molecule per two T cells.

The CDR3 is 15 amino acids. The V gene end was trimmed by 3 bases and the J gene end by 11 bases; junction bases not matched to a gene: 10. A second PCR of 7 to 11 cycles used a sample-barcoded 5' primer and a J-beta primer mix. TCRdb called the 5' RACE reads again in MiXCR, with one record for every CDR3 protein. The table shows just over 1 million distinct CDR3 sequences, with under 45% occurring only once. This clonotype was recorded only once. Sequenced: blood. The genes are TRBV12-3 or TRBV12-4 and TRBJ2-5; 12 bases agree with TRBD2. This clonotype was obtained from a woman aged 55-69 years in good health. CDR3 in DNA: TGTGCCAGCAGTTTCTGGACTAGCGGGAACAATGAGCAGTACTTC. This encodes CASSFWTSGNNEQYF.